The rows below give T cell receptor beta chains drawn from one sample of a study of PD-L1 blockade in urothelial cancer. Assay used: immunoSEQ multiplex PCR; TCRdb lists only in-frame clones, some missing. Among about 88,000 clones listed, roughly 90% were seen once. The material was PBMCs, obtained around atezolizumab (anti-PD-L1) treatment. The receptors here all came from an elderly woman with urothelial cancer. Both conserved end residues are part of each CDR3. A D gene is named only where the DNA matches it firmly. Only part of the rows carry a size: once, few, many, or a class if the clone is expanded.

j_call v_call d_call clone_size cdr3_nt cdr3_aa
TRBJ2-2 TRBV2 - - TGTGCCAGCCTAGACAGGAGGAACACCGGGGAGCTGTTTTTT CASLDRRNTGELFF
TRBJ2-1 TRBV4-2 - once TGTGCCAGCAGCCATGCTACGGGGGAGCAGTTCTTC CASSHATGEQFF
TRBJ2-2 TRBV5-4 TRBD1 once TGTGCCAGCAAAAGAGGGGACAGGGTGTCGGCCGGGGAGCTGTTTTTT CASKRGDRVSAGELFF
TRBJ1-2 TRBV6-5 - - TGTGCCAGCACTAAGTCTGGAGTAGGTGGCTACACCTTC CASTKSGVGGYTF
TRBJ1-1 TRBV27 - - TGTGCCAGCAGATTACAGGGTCCCACTGAAGCTTTCTTT CASRLQGPTEAFF
TRBJ2-2 TRBV4-1 TRBD1 - TGCGCCAGCAGCTATCCGGGACAGGCGAACACCGGGGAGCTGTTTTTT CASSYPGQANTGELFF
TRBJ2-7 TRBV25-1 TRBD2 once TGTGCCAGCAGTGAATTGGGCCGGGGGGAGGGCGAGCAGTACTTC CASSELGRGEGEQYF
TRBJ2-7 TRBV28 - - TGTGCCAGCAGGCCTGGGGGGGCGGGCTACGAGCAGTACTTC CASRPGGAGYEQYF
TRBJ2-2 TRBV29-1 - - TGCAGCGTTGAAGATCGGCAGGGAAACACCGGGGAGCTGTTTTTT CSVEDRQGNTGELFF
TRBJ2-5 TRBV6-1 - once TGTGCCAGCAGTGAAGACCAGGGAGGTTCGACCCAGTACTTC CASSEDQGGSTQYF
TRBJ2-2 TRBV7-9 - - TGTGCCAGCAGCTTGGCCTTGAGGGAGTCCGGGGAGCTGTTTTTT CASSLALRESGELFF
TRBJ1-1 TRBV9 - - TGTGCCAGCAGCGTACAGGGACAGAACACTGAAGCTTTCTTT CASSVQGQNTEAFF
TRBJ2-5 TRBV25-1 - - TGTGCCAGCAGTGTACAGGTGACTCGGGAGACCCAGTACTTC CASSVQVTRETQYF
TRBJ2-7 TRBV10-1 TRBD1 - TGCGCCAGCAGTGAGGCCGGGACAGGGCGCTACGAGCAGTACTTC CASSEAGTGRYEQYF
TRBJ2-1 TRBV27 - - TGTGCCAGCACCTGGCGACAGCTACAAGGGAATGAGCAGTTCTTC CASTWRQLQGNEQFF
TRBJ1-1 TRBV5-1 TRBD1 - TGCGCCAGCAGCCCCGACAGGGCCCTGGCCACTGAAGCTTTCTTT CASSPDRALATEAFF
TRBJ2-7 TRBV7-9 - - TGTGCCAGCAGCTTAGACACAGGGAGGGGACGCGGGTTGTACGAGCAGTACTTC CASSLDTGRGRGLYEQYF
TRBJ1-2 TRBV5-1 TRBD1 - TGCGCCAGCAGATCGACAGGGGGCCCCAACTATGGCTACACCTTC CASRSTGGPNYGYTF
TRBJ2-3 TRBV5-6 TRBD1 - TGTGCCAGCAGCTTGCCGCAGGGGGCGAGCACAGATACGCAGTATTTT CASSLPQGASTDTQYF
TRBJ2-1 TRBV11-2 - - TGTGCCAGCAGCGCCAGCGGGACAAGAGAACAGTTCTTC CASSASGTREQFF
TRBJ1-2 TRBV5-4 TRBD1 once TGTGCCAGCAGCTTCGACAGGGGGCAGGCCTATGGCTACACCTTC CASSFDRGQAYGYTF
TRBJ2-3 TRBV5-1 TRBD1 - TGCGCCAGCAGCACACCGGGACAGGGAGGAAGGGTATTAAGGGATACGCAGTATTTT CASSTPGQGGRVLRDTQYF
TRBJ2-5 TRBV5-4 - once TGTGCCAGCAGCTTGTCGGGAAAAGGGGAGACCCAGTACTTC CASSLSGKGETQYF
TRBJ1-5 TRBV2 - - TGTGCCAGCAGATACGACAGGATGAATCAGCCCCAGCATTTT CASRYDRMNQPQHF
TRBJ2-2 TRBV4-2 TRBD2 - TGTGCCAGCAGCCAGAGACTAGCGGGAGACGGCGGGGAGCTGTTTTTT CASSQRLAGDGGELFF
TRBJ1-5 TRBV10-2 - - TGCGCCAGCAGTAGTCAGGGCAATCAGCCCCAGCATTTT CASSSQGNQPQHF
TRBJ2-7 TRBV7-2 - - TGTGCCAGCAGCTTACTGGCGGGCCACCCCTACGAGCAGTACTTC CASSLLAGHPYEQYF
TRBJ2-5 TRBV11-2 TRBD1 - TGTGCCAGCAGCCTCAAGACAGGGGTACGGGTGGAGACCCAGTACTTC CASSLKTGVRVETQYF
TRBJ1-2 TRBV5-5 TRBD1 - TGTGCCAGCAGCTTGGTTCCGTGGGGGACAGGGAGCGGCTACACCTTC CASSLVPWGTGSGYTF
TRBJ1-2 TRBV28 - - TGTGCCAGCAGCAAACAGGGAACGTCTCTCTATGGCTACACCTTC CASSKQGTSLYGYTF
TRBJ2-7 TRBV27 - - TGTGCCAGCAGTTTAATCCCCCAGACAGAGCAGTACTTC CASSLIPQTEQYF
TRBJ2-7 TRBV11-2 - few TGTGCCAGCAGCCTCCCCCCCCCTAGCACCTACGAGCAGTACTTC CASSLPPPSTYEQYF
TRBJ2-7 TRBV6-5 - - TGTGCCAGCAGGGAGGGGAATTACGAGCAGTACTTC CASREGNYEQYF
TRBJ1-1 TRBV6-1 TRBD1 - TGTGCCAGCAGTGGGGGACAGGGAGGTTTCACTGAAGCTTTCTTT CASSGGQGGFTEAFF
TRBJ2-7 TRBV9 - - TGTGCCAGCAGCGTAGGCCCGACTGGCTACGAGCAGTACTTC CASSVGPTGYEQYF
TRBJ1-2 TRBV9 - - TGTGCCAGCAGCCCCCGAGAGGAGCTTTATGGCTACACCTTC CASSPREELYGYTF
TRBJ2-1 TRBV7-3 - - TGTGCCAGCAGTTCAGGGAACTTTAGAATGAATGAGCAGTTCTTC CASSSGNFRMNEQFF
TRBJ2-7 TRBV19 TRBD2 - TGTGCCACAACCAGCGGGGGAACCTACGAGCAGTACTTC CATTSGGTYEQYF
TRBJ2-3 TRBV6-1 - once TGTGCCAGCAGGCTCCAACAGAGAAGCACAGATACGCAGTATTTT CASRLQQRSTDTQYF
TRBJ1-2 TRBV2 - - TGTGCCAGCAGTGAGCAGGCTCTCTATGGCTACACCTTC CASSEQALYGYTF
TRBJ2-1 TRBV7-9 TRBD2 - TGTGCCAGCAGCTTAGCGCAACTAGCGGGGTACAATGAGCAGTTCTTC CASSLAQLAGYNEQFF
TRBJ1-2 TRBV7-8 TRBD1 once TGTGCCAGCAGCTTAGGAACCGGGACAGGGGAGCATGGCTACACCTTC CASSLGTGTGEHGYTF
TRBJ1-1 TRBV18 TRBD1 - TGTGCCAGCTCACCCCGGACAGGGACTGAAGCTTTCTTT CASSPRTGTEAFF
TRBJ2-5 TRBV28 TRBD2 - TGTGCCAGCGGGAGGGGATGGGAGACCCAGTACTTC CASGRGWETQYF
TRBJ2-1 TRBV7-3 TRBD2 - TGTGCCAGCAGCCGGACCGGGACTAGCATCTATGAGCAGTTCTTC CASSRTGTSIYEQFF
TRBJ2-1 TRBV2 - - TGTGCCAGCAGTGAACGGGGGGCCCCCTACAATGAGCAGTTCTTC CASSERGAPYNEQFF